The entry below gives a single T cell receptor beta chain sequence along with its context. Its target is not known. This specimen belongs to a study of STAT5B mutations in CD4+ large granular lymphocyte leukemia. Overall study findings and caveats: Compared with healthy controls (2/35), patient top clones favored TRBV06 (8/27).

The repertoire was sequenced with immunoSEQ multiplex PCR; TCRdb's copy has only in-frame clones and lacks some. The profile covers about 38,000 clones, with around 75% appearing a single time and 0.45% to 0.55% taken by the ten largest. V was trimmed by 8 bases and J by 6 bases, leaving 18 bases between them. There are 14 residues in the CDR3. Germline assignment: CDR1 MNHEY and CDR2 SMNVEV (reference sequence). V usage is TRBV27 and J usage is TRBJ2-3; TRBD2 might be the D (5 bases). Sequencing was done on a sample of CD4+ T cells from blood buffy coats. This receptor was obtained from a human donor in good health. The CDR3 loop reads CASGSSRLRDTQYF. The CDR3 coding sequence is TGTGCCAGCGGATCTAGCAGACTCAGGGATACGCAGTATTTT.